This entry describes one T cell receptor (beta chain). No antigen is known for it. Once extracted for a subset, genomic DNA was divided evenly among several immunoSEQ plates. Data came from immunoSEQ multiplex PCR; TCRdb stores just in-frame clones and leaves some out. The sample has roughly 2 million clones; 85% to 95% are singletons. The data stem from a study of shared clonotypes between healthy human individuals. Study-wide results and limits: What rarefaction showed was incomplete sorted-subset sequencing despite large depth.

Naive CD8 populations comprised CD45RO-negative cells positively selected for CCR7, excluding terminally differentiated effector memory CD45RA+ cells. Donors were healthy HIV-negative adults without recent acute infections or vaccinations. The sequencing input was naive CD8+ T cells sorted from blood. The origin of this receptor is a man between 18 and 35 years old in good health.

In DNA form, the CDR3 reads TGCGCCAGCACCGCCGGGAGCAATGAGCAGTTCTTC. Residues: CASTAGSNEQFF. The chain couples TRBV5-1 to TRBJ2-1, with a tentative D call TRBD2 (6 bases). V gave up 6 bases and J gave up 6 bases, with 10 bases separating them. Germline V gene data show CDR1 as SGHRS and CDR2 as YFSETQ. This CDR3 has 12 amino acids.